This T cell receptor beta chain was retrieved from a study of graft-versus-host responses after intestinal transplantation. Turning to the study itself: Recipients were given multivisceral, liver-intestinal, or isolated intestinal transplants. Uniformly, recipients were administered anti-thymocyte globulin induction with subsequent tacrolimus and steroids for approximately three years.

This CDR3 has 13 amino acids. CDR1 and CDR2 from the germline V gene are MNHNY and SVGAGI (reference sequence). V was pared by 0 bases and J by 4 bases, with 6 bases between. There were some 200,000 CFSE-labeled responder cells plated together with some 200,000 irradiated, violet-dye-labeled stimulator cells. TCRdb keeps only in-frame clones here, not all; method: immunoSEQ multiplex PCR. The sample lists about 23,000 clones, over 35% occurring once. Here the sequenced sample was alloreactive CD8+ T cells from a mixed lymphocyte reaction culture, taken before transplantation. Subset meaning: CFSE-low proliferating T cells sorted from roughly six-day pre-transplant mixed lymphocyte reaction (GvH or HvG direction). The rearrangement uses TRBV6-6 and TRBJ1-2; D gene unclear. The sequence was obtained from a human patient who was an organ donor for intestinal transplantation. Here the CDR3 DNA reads TGTGCCAGCAGTTACTCAGGGTCCTATGGCTACACCTTC. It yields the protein CASSYSGSYGYTF.